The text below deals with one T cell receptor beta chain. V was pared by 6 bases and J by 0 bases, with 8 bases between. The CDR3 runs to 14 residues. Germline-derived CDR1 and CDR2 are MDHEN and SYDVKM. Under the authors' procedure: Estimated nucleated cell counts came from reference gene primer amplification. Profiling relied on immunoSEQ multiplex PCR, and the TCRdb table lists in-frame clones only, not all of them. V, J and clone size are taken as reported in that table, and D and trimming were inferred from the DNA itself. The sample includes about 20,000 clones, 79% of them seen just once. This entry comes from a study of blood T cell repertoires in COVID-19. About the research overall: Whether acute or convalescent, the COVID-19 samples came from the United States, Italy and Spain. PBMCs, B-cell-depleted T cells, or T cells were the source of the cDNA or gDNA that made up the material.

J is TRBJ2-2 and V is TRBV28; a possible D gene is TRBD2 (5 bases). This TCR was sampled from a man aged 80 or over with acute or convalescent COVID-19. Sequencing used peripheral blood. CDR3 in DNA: TGTGCCAGCAGGGTCGGGGCGAACACCGGGGAGCTGTTTTTT. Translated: CASRVGANTGELFF.